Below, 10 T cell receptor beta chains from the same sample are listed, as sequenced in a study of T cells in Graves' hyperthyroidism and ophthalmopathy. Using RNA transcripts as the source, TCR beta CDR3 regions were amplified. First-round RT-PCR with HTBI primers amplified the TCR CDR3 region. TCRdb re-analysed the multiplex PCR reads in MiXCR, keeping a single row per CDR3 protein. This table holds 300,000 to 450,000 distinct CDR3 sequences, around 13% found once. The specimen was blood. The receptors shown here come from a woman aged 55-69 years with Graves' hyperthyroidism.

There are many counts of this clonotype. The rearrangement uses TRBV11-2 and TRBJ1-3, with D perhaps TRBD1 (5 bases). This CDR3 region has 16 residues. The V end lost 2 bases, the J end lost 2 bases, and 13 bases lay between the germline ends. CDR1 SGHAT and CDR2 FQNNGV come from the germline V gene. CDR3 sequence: CASSLYPAGAGNTIYF. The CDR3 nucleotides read TGTGCCAGCAGCTTATATCCCGCGGGGGCTGGAAACACCATATATTTT.

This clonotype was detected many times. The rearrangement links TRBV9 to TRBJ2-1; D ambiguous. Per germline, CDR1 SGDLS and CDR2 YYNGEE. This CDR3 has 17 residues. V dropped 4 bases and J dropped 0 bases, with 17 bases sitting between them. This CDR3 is CASSPRSPAYSYNEQFF. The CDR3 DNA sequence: TGTGCCAGCAGCCCACGTTCTCCGGCCTACTCCTACAATGAGCAGTTCTTC.

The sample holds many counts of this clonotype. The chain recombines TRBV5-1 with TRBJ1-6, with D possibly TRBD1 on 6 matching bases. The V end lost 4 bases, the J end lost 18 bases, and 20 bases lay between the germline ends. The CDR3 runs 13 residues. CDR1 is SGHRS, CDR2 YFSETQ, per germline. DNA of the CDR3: TGCGCCAGCAGCCTGGAACAGGGCGCAATACCCCACTTT. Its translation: CASSLEQGAIPHF. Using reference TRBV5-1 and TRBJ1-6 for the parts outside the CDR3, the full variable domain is KAGVTQTPRYLIKTRGQQVTLSCSPISGHRSVSWYQQTPGQGLQFLFEYFSETQRNKGNFPGRFSGRQFSNSRSEMNVSTLELGDSALYLCASSLEQGAIPHFGNGTRLTVT.

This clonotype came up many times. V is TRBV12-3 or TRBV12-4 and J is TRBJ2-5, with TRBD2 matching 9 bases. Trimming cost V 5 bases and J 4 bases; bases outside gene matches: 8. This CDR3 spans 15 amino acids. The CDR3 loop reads CASSTSRAGGETQYF. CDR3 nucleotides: TGTGCCAGCAGTACCTCAAGAGCGGGAGGAGAGACCCAGTACTTC.

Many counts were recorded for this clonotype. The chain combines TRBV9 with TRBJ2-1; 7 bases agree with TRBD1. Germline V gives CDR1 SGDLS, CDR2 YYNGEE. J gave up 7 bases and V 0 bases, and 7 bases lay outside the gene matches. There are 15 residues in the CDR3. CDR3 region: CASSVAGARGNEQFF. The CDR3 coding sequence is TGTGCCAGCAGCGTAGCAGGGGCCAGGGGGAATGAGCAGTTCTTC.

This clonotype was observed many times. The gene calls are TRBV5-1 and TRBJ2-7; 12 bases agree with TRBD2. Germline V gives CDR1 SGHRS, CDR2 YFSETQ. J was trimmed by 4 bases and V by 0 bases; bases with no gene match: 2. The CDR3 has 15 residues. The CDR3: CASSLASGRAYEQYF. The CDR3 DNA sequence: TGCGCCAGCAGCTTGGCTAGCGGGAGGGCTTACGAGCAGTACTTC. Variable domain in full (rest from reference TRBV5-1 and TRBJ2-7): KAGVTQTPRYLIKTRGQQVTLSCSPISGHRSVSWYQQTPGQGLQFLFEYFSETQRNKGNFPGRFSGRQFSNSRSEMNVSTLELGDSALYLCASSLASGRAYEQYFGPGTRLTVT.

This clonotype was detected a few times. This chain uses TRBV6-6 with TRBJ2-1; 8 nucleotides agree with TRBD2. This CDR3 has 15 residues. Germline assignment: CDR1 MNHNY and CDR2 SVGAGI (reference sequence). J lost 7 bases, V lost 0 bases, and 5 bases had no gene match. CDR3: CASSYSSGRGNEQFF. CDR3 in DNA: TGTGCCAGCAGTTACTCAAGCGGGAGAGGGAATGAGCAGTTCTTC.

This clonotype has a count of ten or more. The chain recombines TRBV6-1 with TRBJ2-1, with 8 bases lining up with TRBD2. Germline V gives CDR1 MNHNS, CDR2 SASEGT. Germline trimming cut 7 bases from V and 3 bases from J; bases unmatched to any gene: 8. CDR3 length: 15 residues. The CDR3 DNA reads TGTGCCAGCAATAGAGTCGCGGGGGGCTACAATGAGCAGTTCTTC. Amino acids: CASNRVAGGYNEQFF.

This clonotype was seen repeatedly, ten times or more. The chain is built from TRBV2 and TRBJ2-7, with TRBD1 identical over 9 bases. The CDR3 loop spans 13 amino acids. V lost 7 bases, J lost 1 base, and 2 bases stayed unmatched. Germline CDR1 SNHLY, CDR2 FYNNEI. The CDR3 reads CASKDRGSYEQYF. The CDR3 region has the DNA TGTGCCAGCAAGGACAGGGGTTCCTACGAGCAGTACTTC.

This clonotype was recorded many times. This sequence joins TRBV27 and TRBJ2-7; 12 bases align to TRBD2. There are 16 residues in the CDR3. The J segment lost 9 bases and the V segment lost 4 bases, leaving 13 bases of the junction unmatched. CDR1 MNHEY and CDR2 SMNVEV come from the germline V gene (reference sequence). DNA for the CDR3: TGTGCCAGCAGTTCCCTAGCGGGAGGGGTAACGATTCGGCAGTACTTC. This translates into CASSSLAGGVTIRQYF.